A selection of T cell receptor beta chains follows, all from one sample in a study of cytomegalovirus exposure and HLA in healthy donors. TCRdb keeps only in-frame clones here, not all; method: immunoSEQ multiplex PCR. The sample has more than 80,000 clones; about 76% are singletons. The specimen sequenced was PBMCs. Receptor source: a woman aged 45-65 years in good health and CMV-seropositive. Each CDR3 is given with its conserved first and last residue. D genes are given only for firm matches. Only part of the rows carry a size: once, few, many, or a class if the clone is expanded.

CDR3: CASSLMPGGSSTDTQYF; DNA: TGCGCCAGCAGCTTGATGCCAGGAGGGTCTAGCACAGATACGCAGTATTTT; length: 17; J: TRBJ2-3; size: -; V: TRBV5-1; D: -
CDR3: CASSPTGHESYNSPLHF; DNA: TGTGCCAGCAGCCCGACAGGGCACGAGTCCTATAATTCACCCCTCCACTTT; length: 17; J: TRBJ1-6; size: once; V: TRBV28; D: TRBD1
CDR3: CASSTSVGSYEQYF; DNA: TGTGCCAGTAGTACCAGTGTTGGCTCCTACGAGCAGTACTTC; length: 14; J: TRBJ2-7; size: -; V: TRBV19; D: -
CDR3: CASSQTSGTGELFF; DNA: TGCGCCAGCAGCCAGACCTCGGGAACCGGGGAGCTGTTTTTT; length: 14; J: TRBJ2-2; size: -; V: TRBV4-3; D: -
CDR3: CASSLEAQATNEKLFF; DNA: TGCGCCAGCAGCTTGGAGGCACAGGCAACTAATGAAAAACTGTTTTTT; length: 16; J: TRBJ1-4; size: -; V: TRBV5-1; D: -
CDR3: CASSEPGTKNIQYF; DNA: TGTGCCAGCAGTGAACCGGGGACCAAAAACATTCAGTACTTC; length: 14; J: TRBJ2-4; size: -; V: TRBV2; D: -
CDR3: CASRDRSGTGRDQPQHF; DNA: TGTGCCAGCAGGGACAGGTCCGGGACAGGGCGTGATCAGCCCCAGCATTTT; length: 17; J: TRBJ1-5; size: many; V: TRBV2; D: TRBD1
CDR3: CASSILFRGYGYTF; DNA: TGTGCCAGTAGTATCCTCTTCCGGGGCTATGGCTACACCTTC; length: 14; J: TRBJ1-2; size: -; V: TRBV19; D: -
CDR3: CASSLYQGWETQYF; DNA: TGTGCCAGCAGCTTATATCAGGGGTGGGAGACCCAGTACTTC; length: 14; J: TRBJ2-5; size: -; V: TRBV13; D: -
CDR3: CASSSLSDRDLSYEQYF; DNA: TGTGCCAGCAGTTCCCTATCCGACAGGGATCTTTCCTACGAGCAGTACTTC; length: 17; J: TRBJ2-7; size: -; V: TRBV28; D: TRBD1
CDR3: CASSPQGGAYEQYF; DNA: TGTGCCAGCAGCCCTCAGGGCGGGGCCTACGAGCAGTACTTC; length: 14; J: TRBJ2-7; size: once; V: TRBV6-6; D: -
CDR3: CASSLGLADYEQYF; DNA: TGTGCCAGCAGTCTAGGACTAGCCGACTACGAGCAGTACTTC; length: 14; J: TRBJ2-7; size: -; V: TRBV6-1; D: TRBD2
CDR3: CASSQDPLPVAGIYDEQYF; DNA: TGCGCCAGCAGCCAAGATCCCCTACCAGTAGCGGGGATCTACGACGAGCAGTACTTC; length: 19; J: TRBJ2-7; size: -; V: TRBV4-1; D: TRBD2
CDR3: CASGPKTNSNQPQHF; DNA: TGTGCCAGCGGGCCGAAAACGAATAGCAATCAGCCCCAGCATTTT; length: 15; J: TRBJ1-5; size: -; V: TRBV6-1; D: -
CDR3: CSVPAGVYGYTF; DNA: TGCAGCGTACCCGCAGGGGTCTATGGCTACACCTTC; length: 12; J: TRBJ1-2; size: -; V: TRBV29-1; D: -
CDR3: CATSSTTASPTRAYEQYF; DNA: TGTGCCACCAGCTCAACCACAGCCTCGCCGACCCGAGCCTACGAGCAGTACTTC; length: 18; J: TRBJ2-7; size: -; V: TRBV15; D: -
CDR3: CASSQDMGHWTEAFF; DNA: TGCGCCAGCAGCCAAGATATGGGGCACTGGACTGAAGCTTTCTTT; length: 15; J: TRBJ1-1; size: -; V: TRBV4-1; D: -
CDR3: CASSLATGGEKLFF; DNA: TGTGCCAGCAGCTTAGCAACAGGGGGTGAAAAACTGTTTTTT; length: 14; J: TRBJ1-4; size: many; V: TRBV7-8; D: TRBD1
CDR3: CASSQVIAGGPGGTGELFF; DNA: TGCGCCAGCAGCCAAGTGATAGCGGGGGGCCCAGGGGGCACCGGGGAGCTGTTTTTT; length: 19; J: TRBJ2-2; size: -; V: TRBV4-3; D: TRBD2
CDR3: CASSFPKQGRDTDTQYF; DNA: TGTGCCAGCAGCTTTCCCAAACAGGGGCGGGACACAGATACGCAGTATTTT; length: 17; J: TRBJ2-3; size: -; V: TRBV11-1; D: -
CDR3: CASSRTSGGLYNEQFF; DNA: TGTGCCAGCAGTCGGACTAGCGGGGGCCTTTACAATGAGCAGTTCTTC; length: 16; J: TRBJ2-1; size: -; V: TRBV28; D: TRBD2
CDR3: CASSFLSGPGETQYF; DNA: TGTGCCAGCAGCTTCCTATCCGGTCCAGGGGAGACCCAGTACTTC; length: 15; J: TRBJ2-5; size: -; V: TRBV7-9; D: -
CDR3: CASSFSGGSTGELFF; DNA: TGTGCCAGCAGCTTTAGCGGGGGGAGTACCGGGGAGCTGTTTTTT; length: 15; J: TRBJ2-2; size: -; V: TRBV9; D: TRBD2
CDR3: CSATIREEQYF; DNA: TGCAGTGCTACTATCCGGGAAGAGCAGTACTTC; length: 11; J: TRBJ2-7; size: once; V: TRBV20-1; D: -
CDR3: CASSSPRDRGPYEQYF; DNA: TGCGCCAGCAGCTCCCCCCGGGACAGGGGTCCCTACGAGCAGTACTTC; length: 16; J: TRBJ2-7; size: once; V: TRBV5-1; D: TRBD1
CDR3: CASSPNTGGRETQYF; DNA: TGTGCCAGCAGCCCCAATACAGGGGGCCGGGAGACCCAGTACTTC; length: 15; J: TRBJ2-5; size: -; V: TRBV5-8; D: TRBD1